A single T cell receptor (beta chain) is shown here with its context. Its specificity is not known. This specimen belongs to a study of blood T cell dynamics during melanoma immunotherapy. Study-level background: Metastatic melanoma patients received first-line pembrolizumab or nivolumab plus ipilimumab. Study-wide results and caveats: The study could not tell melanoma-specific clones from general immune activation.

The time point denotes: pre-treatment baseline. One draw preceded checkpoint blockade; another followed its first cycle at week 3. Patients with prior systemic cancer treatment, concomitant immunosuppressants, or other active malignancies were excluded. Sequencing was performed with immunoSEQ multiplex PCR; in TCRdb, only in-frame clones are kept and a portion is missing. This sample has around 20,000 clones, with over 85% found just once. The sequence derives from a human donor with melanoma. Sequenced here: blood, sampled from a patient treated with checkpoint blockade.

The CDR3 DNA reads as TGTGCCTGGAGTCAGGGTTTTGATCAGCCCCAGCATTTT. This codes for CAWSQGFDQPQHF. The chain carries TRBV30 and TRBJ1-5, with D perhaps TRBD1 (5 bases). Per germline, CDR1 GTSNPN and CDR2 SVGIG (reference sequence). The CDR3 consists of 13 residues. V lost 2 bases and J 5 bases, leaving 10 bases between the germline ends.